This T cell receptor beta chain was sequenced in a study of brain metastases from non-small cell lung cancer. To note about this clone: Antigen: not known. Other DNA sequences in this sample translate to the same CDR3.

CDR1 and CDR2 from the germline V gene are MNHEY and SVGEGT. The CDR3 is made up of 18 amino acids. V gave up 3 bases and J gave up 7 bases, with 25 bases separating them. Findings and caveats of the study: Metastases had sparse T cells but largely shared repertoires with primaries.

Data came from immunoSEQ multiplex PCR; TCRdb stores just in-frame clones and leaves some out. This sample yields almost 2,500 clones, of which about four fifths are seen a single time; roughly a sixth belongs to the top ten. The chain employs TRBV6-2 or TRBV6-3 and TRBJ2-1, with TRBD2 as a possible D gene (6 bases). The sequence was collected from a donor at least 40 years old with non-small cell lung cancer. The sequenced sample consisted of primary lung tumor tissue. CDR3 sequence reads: CASSYSRLKEGLGNEQFF. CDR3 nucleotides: TGTGCCAGCAGTTATTCTCGACTAAAGGAGGGCCTAGGGAATGAGCAGTTCTTC.